This T cell receptor (beta chain) is drawn from a study of cytotoxic CD8 clonotypes in ibrutinib-treated CLL. In the study overall: The patients comprised roughly 12 relapsed/refractory and around 16 treatment-naive cases, around 18 IGHV unmutated. Partial responders approximately 24, complete 2; around twelve progressed and some 14 stayed in remission by median roughly 70 months. The average sample held roughly 240,000 productive templates and tens of thousands of productive rearrangements. Study-level findings and limits: Treatment saw public clonotypes, which were uncommon, either contract or stay stable.

The method was immunoSEQ multiplex PCR; TCRdb's version includes in-frame clones alone and lacks a portion of them. The sample consists of hundreds of thousands of clones, roughly 74% of them appearing once. To note about this clone: Its target is not known.

Per germline, CDR1 MDHEN and CDR2 SYDVKM. The CDR3 is 16 amino acids. V gave up 7 bases and J gave up 4 bases, with 22 bases separating them. This specimen consisted of PBMCs, obtained after 24 months of ibrutinib treatment. This TCR was recovered from a human donor with chronic lymphocytic leukemia. The chain employs TRBV28 and TRBJ1-2; no definite D call. In DNA, the CDR3 is TGTGCCAGCACCGGGCAGGTCGTAGTATCTTTCTATGGCTACACCTTC. Protein product: CASTGQVVVSFYGYTF.